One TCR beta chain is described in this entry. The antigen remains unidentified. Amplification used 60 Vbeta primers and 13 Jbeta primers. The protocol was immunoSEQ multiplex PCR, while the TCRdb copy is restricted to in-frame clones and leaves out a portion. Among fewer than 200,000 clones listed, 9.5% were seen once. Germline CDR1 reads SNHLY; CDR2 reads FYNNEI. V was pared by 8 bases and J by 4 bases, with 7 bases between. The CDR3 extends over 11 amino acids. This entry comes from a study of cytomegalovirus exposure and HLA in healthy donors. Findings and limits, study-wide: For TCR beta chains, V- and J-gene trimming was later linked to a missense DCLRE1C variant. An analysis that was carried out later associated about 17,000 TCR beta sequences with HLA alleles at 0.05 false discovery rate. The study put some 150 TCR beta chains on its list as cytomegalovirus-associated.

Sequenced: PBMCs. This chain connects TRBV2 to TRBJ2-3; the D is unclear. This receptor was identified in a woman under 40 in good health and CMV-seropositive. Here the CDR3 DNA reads TGTGCCAGCCGCCAGGCAGATACGCAGTATTTT. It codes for CASRQADTQYF.